This T cell receptor beta chain was recorded in a study of control samples from healthy donors and cancer patients. Profiling relied on immunoSEQ multiplex PCR, and the TCRdb table lists in-frame clones only, not all of them. The sample holds roughly 190,000 clones, about nine tenths seen once. The TCR comes from a woman in her 30s in good health. The sequencing sample was made of blood.

The CDR3 DNA reads as TGTGCCAGCAGTTTCTCTAGCTATGGCTACACCTTC. Amino acids: CASSFSSYGYTF. This sequence joins TRBV28 and TRBJ1-2; D unresolved. Trimming shortened V by 3 bases and J by 4 bases, and 6 bases separated the two germline ends. The CDR3 runs to 12 residues. Germline CDR1 MDHEN, CDR2 SYDVKM.